A selection of T cell receptor beta chains follows, all from one sample in a study of response to subunit inactivated influenza vaccine. TCRdb processed the RT-PCR reads anew with MiXCR; each CDR3 protein has one entry. The repertoire holds about 520,000 distinct CDR3 sequences, with 25% as singletons. Specimen: CD4+ T cells sorted from PBMCs, collected roughly 5 days after vaccination. Every receptor here comes from a man aged 50 to 60 who received an inactivated influenza vaccine. CDR3s leave out the opening cysteine and the closing phenylalanine or tryptophan. Rows may omit the clone size; those that give it use once, few, many or a size class.

few | TRBV29-1 | SVVKTGTIGSEQY
few | TRBV5-6 | ASSLAAGAMNTEAF
few | TRBV5-5 | ASSGTGDTEAF
many | TRBV5-1 | ASSFGTSDLQETQY
- | TRBV3-1 | ASSPTPGQGREAF
few | TRBV20-1 | SAFSYEQF
once | TRBV7-9 | ASSLGGRSEETQY
few | TRBV29-1 | SVPRLREGSTDTQY
few | TRBV10-3 | AISGQGNNEQF
- | TRBV5-1 | ASSGTGSNEQY
- | TRBV5-4 | ASSYPDGTDTQD
few | TRBV12-3/TRBV12-4 | ASSRQGGEVTQY
once | TRBV28 | ASSIAGTGSSYNEQF
- | TRBV6-1 | ASRATGDSGNTIY
- | TRBV7-9 | ASSFAGGSTDTQY
few | TRBV5-1 | ASSKGAGVGNIQY
- | TRBV5-1 | ASSSGFSGDTEAF
- | TRBV5-1 | ASSQLTGEEETQY
few | TRBV5-1 | ASSPGHNSYEQY
- | TRBV11-2 | ASSVGLAGGLSPDTQY
- | TRBV5-1 | ASGMTGSVNEQF
few | TRBV27 | ASTGTSGRHVSYEQY
- | TRBV29-1 | SVLTGYHEQY
- | TRBV20-1 | SASPGGNQPQH
- | TRBV6-5 | ASSSDRGDSPLH
few | TRBV7-9 | ASPGTGKDQPQH
- | TRBV28 | ASSFRPGQGKNEQY
- | TRBV7-9 | ASNDQLSGSRYEQF
- | TRBV20-1 | SASRTDTQY
few | TRBV27 | ASSTVLAKNIQY
- | TRBV20-1 | SARAGPIRSWPQH
- | TRBV24-1 | ATEGRGSYNEQF
few | TRBV12-3/TRBV12-4 | ASRDPPEGGYT
few | TRBV11-2 | VTGSGQIYEQY
- | TRBV4-3 | ASSGQRSSYNEQF
- | TRBV5-5 | ASSPTGLSNQPQH
- | TRBV7-2 | ASSPRTHEKLF
few | TRBV7-9 | ASRPPGQYTGELF
many | TRBV25-1 | ASSGTSGKWASTDTQY
- | TRBV20-1 | SARDVGQGDHEQY
few | TRBV7-8 | ASSPNRATGELF
few | TRBV7-2 | ASSLVWGGGNTIY
few | TRBV7-9 | ASSWGHLYEQY
once | TRBV10-3 | AISEGGDYEQY
- | TRBV7-2 | ASRPGTLNTGELF
few | TRBV20-1 | SAMTESTF
few | TRBV12-3/TRBV12-4 | ASSFQTQETQY
- | TRBV6-2/TRBV6-3 | ASSYSAGAAYEQY
- | TRBV6-1 | ASSGGGNSPLH
- | TRBV6-2/TRBV6-3 | ASSYPPGLAGEGETQY
- | TRBV4-1 | ASSQRGGLNTDTQY
once | TRBV18 | ASHDRRSPETQY